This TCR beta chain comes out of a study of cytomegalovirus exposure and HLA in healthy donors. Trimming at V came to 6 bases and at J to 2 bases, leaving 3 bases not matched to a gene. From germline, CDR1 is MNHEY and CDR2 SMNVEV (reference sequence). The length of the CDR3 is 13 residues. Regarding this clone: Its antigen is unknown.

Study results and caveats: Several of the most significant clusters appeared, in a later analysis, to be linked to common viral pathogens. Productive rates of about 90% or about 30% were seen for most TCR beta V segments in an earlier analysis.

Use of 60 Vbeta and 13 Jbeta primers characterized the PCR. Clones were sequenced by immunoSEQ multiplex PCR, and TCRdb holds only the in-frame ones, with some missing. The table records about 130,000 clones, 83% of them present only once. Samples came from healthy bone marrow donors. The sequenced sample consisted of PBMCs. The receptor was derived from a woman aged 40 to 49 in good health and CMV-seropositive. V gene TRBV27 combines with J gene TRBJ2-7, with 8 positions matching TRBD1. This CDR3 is CASSGQGPYEQYF. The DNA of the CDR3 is TGTGCCAGCAGCGGACAGGGTCCCTACGAGCAGTACTTC.